These 24 T cell receptor beta chains originate from one sample sequenced in a study of T cell changes during pregnancy in multiple sclerosis. Clones were sequenced by immunoSEQ multiplex PCR, and TCRdb holds only the in-frame ones, with some missing. The sample holds roughly 110,000 clones, around 92% seen once. The specimen comprised peripheral blood, sampled in the third trimester of pregnancy. These receptors were taken from a female donor in good health, enrolled as a control in a pregnancy study.

J is TRBJ1-2 and V is TRBV29-1; 7 bases are shared with TRBD1. CDR3 size: 13 residues. Looked up from germline, CDR1 is SQVTM and CDR2 is ANQGSEA. V shed 7 bases and J 5 bases; nucleotides not matched to a gene: 10. In DNA form, the CDR3 reads TGCAGCGCCTCGACAGGGAGGCGGTATGGCTACACCTTC. It codes for CSASTGRRYGYTF.

The chain carries TRBV27 and TRBJ2-1, with 9 bases matching TRBD2. V lost 10 bases and J lost 4; bases outside the gene matches: 5. The CDR3 totals 13 residues. Germline V gene data show CDR1 as MNHEY and CDR2 as SMNVEV (reference sequence). The CDR3 DNA follows: TGTGCCACCCAGCGGGGGGATTACAATGAGCAGTTCTTC. It specifies CATQRGDYNEQFF.

V usage is TRBV6-5 and J usage is TRBJ2-3; D ambiguous. V shed 8 bases and J shed 1 base, with 10 bases lying between them. The CDR3 contains 13 residues. Germline lookup yields CDR1 MNHEY and CDR2 SVGAGI. The CDR3 loop reads CASRVTGTDTQYF. CDR3 nucleotide sequence: TGTGCCAGCCGGGTGACCGGCACAGATACGCAGTATTTT.

CDR3 sequence (DNA): TGCAGCGTCGACCCTCGGGGGACAGCGAACACCGGGGAGCTGTTTTTT. The encoded protein is CSVDPRGTANTGELFF. The chain couples TRBV29-1 to TRBJ2-2; tentative D call: TRBD1 (7 bases). Between the trimmed V and J ends, which lost 6 bases and 0 bases, there was a span of 17 bases. Germline V gives CDR1 SQVTM, CDR2 ANQGSEA. The CDR3 runs to 16 residues.

The V and J genes are TRBV4-3 and TRBJ1-2, with TRBD1 identical over 10 bases. Germline CDR1 and CDR2: LGHNA and YSLEER. Trimming took 0 bases from V and 0 from J; bases not matched to a gene: 7. CDR3 size: 18 residues. This CDR3 is CASSQDLYGTGANYGYTF. The CDR3 DNA sequence: TGCGCCAGCAGCCAAGACCTCTACGGGACAGGGGCTAACTATGGCTACACCTTC.

This chain uses TRBV30 with TRBJ1-1, with TRBD1 matching over 7 bases. Per the germline V gene, CDR1 is GTSNPN and CDR2 is SVGIG (reference sequence). The V and J ends lost 3 bases and 8 bases, in that order; junction bases with no gene match: 3. There are 11 residues in the CDR3. CDR3 sequence: CAWRGQREAFF. The CDR3 coding sequence is TGTGCCTGGAGGGGACAGAGGGAAGCTTTCTTT.

The J gene is TRBJ2-3, the V gene TRBV7-2; possibly TRBD1 for D (5 bases). Deletions cut 6 bases from V and 6 bases from J, with 16 bases between. Germline V lookup: CDR1 SGHTA, CDR2 FQGNSA. This CDR3 has 14 amino acids. The CDR3 region has the DNA TGTGCCAGCAGTTTTCTGATTAAGGGGGATACGCAGTATTTT. Translating gives CASSFLIKGDTQYF.

This chain uses TRBV5-8 with TRBJ2-7; a possible D gene is TRBD2 (6 bases). CDR3 length: 15 amino acids. Germline V gives CDR1 SGHTS, CDR2 YDEGEE. V gave up 4 bases and J gave up 5 bases, with 19 bases separating them. The CDR3 DNA is TGTGCCAGCAGCGGAAGCACCGGGAGCTACAACGAGCAGTACTTC. It codes for CASSGSTGSYNEQYF.

This clone was picked up one time. The chain employs TRBV7-3 and TRBJ2-1; 11 bases are shared with TRBD2. The junction had 8 bases not matched to a gene; V was cut back by 3 bases and J by 7 bases. The CDR3 extends over 16 amino acids. The V gene's germline CDR1 is SGHTA and CDR2 FQGTGA. CDR3 sequence: CASSFGSGGAGNEQFF. The DNA for the CDR3 is TGTGCCAGCAGCTTCGGTAGCGGGGGGGCCGGGAATGAGCAGTTCTTC.

Only a few counts were recorded for this clone. The chain is built from TRBV15 and TRBJ1-4; D is ambiguous. This CDR3 has 15 amino acids. Per the germline V gene, CDR1 is LNHNV and CDR2 is YYDKDF (reference sequence). Trimming took off 5 bases at V and 0 bases at J, with 10 bases between the two ends. The CDR3 region is CATSDTIATNEKLFF. The CDR3 DNA is TGTGCCACCAGCGATACTATTGCAACTAATGAAAAACTGTTTTTT.

The V gene is TRBV19, the J gene TRBJ1-1; maybe TRBD1 (6 bases). The CDR3 loop spans 14 amino acids. Per the germline V gene, CDR1 is LNHDA and CDR2 is SQIVND (reference sequence). V was shortened by 2 bases and J by 4 bases, with 11 bases between the two germline ends. The CDR3 DNA reads TGTGCCAGTAGTATAAGGCAGGGGAGCACTGAAGCTTTCTTT. Translated: CASSIRQGSTEAFF.

For this clone: Other DNA sequences from this sample encode an identical CDR3 as well. The rearrangement joins TRBV9 to TRBJ1-1; D is ambiguous. Germline values: CDR1 SGDLS, CDR2 YYNGEE. The CDR3 runs to 12 residues. Trimming shortened V by 0 bases and J by 8 bases, and 8 bases separated the two germline ends. The CDR3 sequence: CASSVVGGEAFF. The CDR3 nucleotides are TGTGCCAGCAGCGTAGTTGGAGGGGAAGCTTTCTTT. The full variable domain, with the rest looked up from reference TRBV9 and TRBJ1-1, is DSGVTQTPKHLITATGQRVTLRCSPRSGDLSVYWYQQSLDQGLQFLIQYYNGEERAKGNILERFSAQQFPDLHSELNLSSLELGDSALYFCASSVVGGEAFFGQGTRLTVV.

This clone was observed once. V and J are TRBV12-5 and TRBJ1-4; D remains ambiguous. Between the trimmed V and J ends, which lost 2 bases and 3 bases, there was a span of 16 bases. The CDR3 has 17 residues. Looked up from germline, CDR1 is LGHNT and CDR2 is FRNRAP. The CDR3 protein is CASGLRGLDRSNEKLFF. CDR3 DNA: TGTGCTAGTGGTTTGAGAGGGCTGGATCGGTCTAATGAAAAACTGTTTTTT.

The V gene is TRBV7-7, the J gene TRBJ2-5; D is perhaps TRBD1 (6 bases). In germline, CDR1 is SSHAT, CDR2 FNYEAQ (reference sequence). Trimming stripped 5 bases from V and 5 bases from J, with 18 bases between. The CDR3 contains 15 residues. The CDR3 loop reads CASSPGTSPSETQYF. CDR3 nucleotides: TGTGCCAGCAGCCCCGGGACATCTCCATCCGAGACCCAGTACTTC.

The chain couples TRBV7-9 to TRBJ1-1; 9 nucleotides line up with TRBD1. Looked up from germline, CDR1 is SEHNR and CDR2 is FQNEAQ (reference sequence). V lost 3 bases and J lost 1; bases outside the gene matches: 0. This CDR3 spans 14 amino acids. The CDR3 here is CASSLDRGNTEAFF. The CDR3 DNA reads TGTGCCAGCAGCTTGGACAGGGGGAACACTGAAGCTTTCTTT. Full variable domain (missing parts from reference TRBV7-9 and TRBJ1-1): DTGVSQNPRHKITKRGQNVTFRCDPISEHNRLYWYRQTLGQGPEFLTYFQNEAQLEKSRLLSDRFSAERPKGSFSTLEIQRTEQGDSAMYLCASSLDRGNTEAFFGQGTRLTVV.

V usage is TRBV21-1 and J usage is TRBJ2-1; the table's D call, TRBD1, has no DNA check behind it. TRBV21-1 is annotated as a pseudogene. The CDR3 runs to 19 residues. CDR3 in DNA: TGTGCCAGAGGGGCTCCGCGGAAGGGGTGGTATAATATCGACAATGAGCAGTTCTTC. It is translated as CARGAPRKGWYNIDNEQFF.

J is TRBJ2-2 and V is TRBV7-8; no reliable D call. The germline V gene encodes CDR1 SGHVS and CDR2 FQNEAQ. V was trimmed by 1 base and J by 9 bases, leaving 6 bases between them. The CDR3 totals 12 residues. CDR3 in DNA: TGTGCCAGCAGCTTAGTACTTAGGGAGCTGTTTTTT. The encoded protein is CASSLVLRELFF.

The chain links TRBV6-6 to TRBJ2-5; maybe TRBD2 (7 bases). Trimming took 11 bases from V and 5 from J, leaving 18 bases between them. The germline V gene has CDR1 MNHNY and CDR2 SVGAGI (reference sequence). The CDR3 is 13 amino acids. CDR3 DNA sequence: TGTGCCGGAAGGGGGGGGTCTAGGGAGACCCAGTACTTC. It encodes CAGRGGSRETQYF.

V gene TRBV6-6 combines with J gene TRBJ1-3, with D perhaps matching TRBD1 (6 bases). Germline assignment: CDR1 MNHNY and CDR2 SVGAGI (reference sequence). The V end lost 6 bases, the J end lost 4 bases, and 16 bases lay between the germline ends. This CDR3 region has 15 residues. CDR3 residues: CASRPQGLGGNTIYF. The DNA of the CDR3 is TGTGCCAGCAGACCCCAGGGGCTGGGGGGAAACACCATATATTTT.

This chain joins TRBV5-4 and TRBJ2-1, with 9 bases aligning to TRBD2. This CDR3 is built from 14 residues. Germline-derived CDR1 and CDR2 are SGHNT and YYREEE (reference sequence). V lost 0 bases to trimming and J lost 9 bases; unmatched junction nucleotides: 4. The CDR3: CASSLGGGAVEQFF. CDR3 in DNA: TGTGCCAGCAGCTTGGGCGGGGGGGCCGTTGAGCAGTTCTTC.

The CDR3 is CASRGDRGMSNSPLHF. For the CDR3, the DNA is TGTGCCAGCAGAGGGGACAGAGGGATGTCTAATTCACCCCTCCACTTT. The genes are TRBV2 and TRBJ1-6, with 7 nucleotides matching TRBD1. The ends lost 6 bases at V and 6 bases at J; junction bases unmatched: 11. Looked up from germline, CDR1 is SNHLY and CDR2 is FYNNEI. CDR3 size: 16 residues.

This chain links TRBV7-6 with TRBJ1-3, with a possible D match to TRBD1 (5 bases). V lost 5 bases, J lost 2 bases, and 16 bases lay in between. Germline V gene sequence: CDR1 SGHVS, CDR2 FNYEAQ. This CDR3 contains 16 residues. This chain's CDR3 is CASSPYMTDPGNTIYF. CDR3 coding DNA: TGTGCCAGCAGCCCTTACATGACAGACCCTGGAAACACCATATATTTT.

J is TRBJ1-3 and V is TRBV2, with D perhaps TRBD1 (5 bases). Germline-derived CDR1 and CDR2 are SNHLY and FYNNEI. The germline V and J ends were trimmed by 0 bases and 0 bases, with 9 bases remaining between them. The CDR3 is 16 residues long. In nucleotides, the CDR3 is TGTGCCAGCAGTGAAGCCAGGGCTCACTCTGGAAACACCATATATTTT. Protein: CASSEARAHSGNTIYF.

J is TRBJ1-4 and V is TRBV6-1; 8 nucleotides agree with TRBD1. Unmatched junction bases numbered 6, after V lost 4 bases and J lost 8 bases. The CDR3 extends over 14 amino acids. Germline-derived CDR1 and CDR2 are MNHNS and SASEGT. CDR3 DNA sequence: TGTGCCAGCAGTGTCGGACAGGGTAGGGAAAAACTGTTTTTT. It codes for CASSVGQGREKLFF.